This TCR beta chain was sequenced during a study of T cells and Merkel cell carcinoma outcomes. CDR3 length: 18 amino acids. Germline loops: CDR1 SGDLS, CDR2 YYNGEE. After removal of 0 bases from V and 6 bases from J, the junction contained 13 bases not matched to a gene. Generated by immunoSEQ multiplex PCR, the TCRdb table keeps only in-frame clones and is missing some. The sample lists 2,000 to 2,500 clones; 92% were seen once. The source material was tumor tissue from Merkel cell carcinoma. The TCR sequence derives from a human donor with Merkel cell carcinoma. This sequence joins TRBV9 and TRBJ2-1; TRBD2 matches at 9 bases. The CDR3 spells CASSVGLTGLAGINEQFF. In DNA, the CDR3 is TGTGCCAGCAGCGTAGGTCTAACCGGTCTAGCGGGAATCAATGAGCAGTTCTTC.